This T cell receptor beta chain was sequenced during a study of T cells after yellow fever vaccination. Study outcomes and limitations: Although most clonotypes did not, a small share appeared in both CD4 and CD8 compartments.

Notes on this clonotype: The antigen remains undetermined.

5'RACE template switching produced TCR cDNA carrying a universal primer site and UMIs. TCRdb analysed the 5' RACE reads with MiXCR anew, one entry per CDR3 protein. The sample includes a few hundred thousand distinct CDR3 sequences, over 4.5% seen only once; the top ten take roughly 3%. V was pared by 8 bases and J by 5 bases, with 6 bases of the junction left unmatched. This CDR3 has 13 amino acids. CDR1 is MNHNS and CDR2 is SASEGT in the germline V gene. The sample was CD4+ T cells sorted from PBMCs, taken on the day of the yellow fever booster vaccination. The TCR sequence derives from a man between 18 and 35 years old who received the YFV17D yellow fever vaccine. The V and J genes are TRBV6-1 and TRBJ1-1, with 9 bases identical to TRBD1. Here the CDR3 reads CASPDRGKTEAFF. DNA for the CDR3: TGTGCCAGCCCAGACAGGGGGAAGACTGAAGCTTTCTTT.